This entry is about one TCR beta chain. Its specificity is not known. Focal radiation plus CTLA-4 blockade with ipilimumab was administered to patients who had chemo-refractory metastatic non-small-cell lung cancer. The entry originates in a study of radiotherapy plus CTLA-4 blockade in lung cancer. About the study: The study recorded objective responses in roughly a sixth of patients and disease control in around 33%. Study observations and caveats: Early clone dynamics of blood T cells, plus interferon-beta, reportedly predicted response best. An expansion of tumor-derived TCR clones occurred in blood after radiotherapy plus ipilimumab.

Produced via immunoSEQ multiplex PCR; TCRdb's table is partial and in-frame only. Of 80,000 to 95,000 clones listed, around 80% are singletons. Unmatched junction bases numbered 5, after V lost 6 bases and J lost 6 bases. CDR3 size: 14 residues. Germline lookup yields CDR1 SNHLY and CDR2 FYNNEI. This material consisted of peripheral blood, taken from a patient treated with radiotherapy plus ipilimumab. The source is a human donor with non-small cell lung cancer that progressed on radiotherapy plus ipilimumab. The chain is built from TRBV2 and TRBJ1-5; TRBD1 matches 10 bases. CDR3 in DNA: TGTGCCAGCAGAGACAGGACAGGGGGTCAGCCCCAGCATTTT. It encodes CASRDRTGGQPQHF.